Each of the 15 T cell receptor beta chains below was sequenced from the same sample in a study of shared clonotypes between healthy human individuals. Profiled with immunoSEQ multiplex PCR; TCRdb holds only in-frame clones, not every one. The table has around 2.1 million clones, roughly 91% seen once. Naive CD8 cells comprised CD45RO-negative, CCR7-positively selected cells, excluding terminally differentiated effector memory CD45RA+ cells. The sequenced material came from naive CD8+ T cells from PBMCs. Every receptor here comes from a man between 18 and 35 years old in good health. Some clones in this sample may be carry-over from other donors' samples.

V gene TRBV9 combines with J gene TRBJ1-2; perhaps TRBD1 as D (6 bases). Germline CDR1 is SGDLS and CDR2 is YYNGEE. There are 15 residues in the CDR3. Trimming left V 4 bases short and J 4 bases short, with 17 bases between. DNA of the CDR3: TGTGCCAGCAGCCACCCCGACGTGGGGGCCTATGGCTACACCTTC. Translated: CASSHPDVGAYGYTF.

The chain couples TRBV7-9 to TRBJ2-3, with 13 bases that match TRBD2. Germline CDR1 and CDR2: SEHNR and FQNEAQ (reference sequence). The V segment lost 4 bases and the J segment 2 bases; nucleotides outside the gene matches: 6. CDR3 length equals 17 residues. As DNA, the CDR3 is TGTGCCAGCAGCTCCAGGACTAGCGGGAGACACACAGATACGCAGTATTTT. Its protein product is CASSSRTSGRHTDTQYF.

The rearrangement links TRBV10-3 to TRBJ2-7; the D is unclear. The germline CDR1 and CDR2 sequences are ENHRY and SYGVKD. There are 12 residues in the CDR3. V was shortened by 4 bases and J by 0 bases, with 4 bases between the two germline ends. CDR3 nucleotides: TGTGCCATCAGTGGCCCCTCCTACGAGCAGTACTTC. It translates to CAISGPSYEQYF.

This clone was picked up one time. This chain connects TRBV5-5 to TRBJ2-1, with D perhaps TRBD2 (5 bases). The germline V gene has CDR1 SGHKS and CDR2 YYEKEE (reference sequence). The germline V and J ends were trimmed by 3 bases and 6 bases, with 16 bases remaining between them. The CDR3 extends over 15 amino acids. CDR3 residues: CASSSGPRTANEQFF. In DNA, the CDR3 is TGTGCCAGCAGCTCCGGCCCCCGGACTGCCAATGAGCAGTTCTTC.

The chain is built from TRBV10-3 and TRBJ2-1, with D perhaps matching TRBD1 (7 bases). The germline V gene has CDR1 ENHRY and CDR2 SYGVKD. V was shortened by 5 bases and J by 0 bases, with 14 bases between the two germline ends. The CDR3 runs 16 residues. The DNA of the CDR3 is TGTGCCATCAGTCAGGGGGGCGATGGCTCCTACAATGAGCAGTTCTTC. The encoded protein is CAISQGGDGSYNEQFF.

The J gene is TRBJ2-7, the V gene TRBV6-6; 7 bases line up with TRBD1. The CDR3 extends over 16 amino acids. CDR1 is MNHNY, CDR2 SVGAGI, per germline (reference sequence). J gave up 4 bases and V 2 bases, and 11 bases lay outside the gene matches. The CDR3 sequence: CASSYPAETGQYEQYF. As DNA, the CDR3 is TGTGCCAGCAGTTACCCCGCCGAGACAGGGCAGTACGAGCAGTACTTC.

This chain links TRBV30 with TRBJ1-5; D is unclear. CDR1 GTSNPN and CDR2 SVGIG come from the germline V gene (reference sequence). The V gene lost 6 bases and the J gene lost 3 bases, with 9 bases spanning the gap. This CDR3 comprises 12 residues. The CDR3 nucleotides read TGTGCCTGTGGGCCCAACAATCAGCCCCAGCATTTT. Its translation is CACGPNNQPQHF.

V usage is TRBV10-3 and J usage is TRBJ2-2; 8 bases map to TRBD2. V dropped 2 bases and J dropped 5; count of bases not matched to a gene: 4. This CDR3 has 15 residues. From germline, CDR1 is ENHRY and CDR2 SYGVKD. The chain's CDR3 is CAISEGGGGTGELFF. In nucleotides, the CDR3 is TGTGCCATCAGTGAGGGCGGCGGGGGGACCGGGGAGCTGTTTTTT.

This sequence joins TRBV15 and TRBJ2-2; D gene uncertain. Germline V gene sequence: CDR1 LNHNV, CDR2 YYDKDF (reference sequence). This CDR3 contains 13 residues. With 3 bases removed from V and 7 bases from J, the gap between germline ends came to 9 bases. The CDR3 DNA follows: TGTGCCACCAGCAGCGTACGTCTCGGGGAGCTGTTTTTT. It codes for CATSSVRLGELFF.

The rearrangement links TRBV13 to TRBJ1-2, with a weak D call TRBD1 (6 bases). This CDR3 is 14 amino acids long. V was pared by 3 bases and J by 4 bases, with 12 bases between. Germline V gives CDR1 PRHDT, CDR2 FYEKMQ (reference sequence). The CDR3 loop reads CASSLGGAAYGYTF. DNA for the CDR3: TGTGCCAGCAGCTTGGGGGGGGCCGCCTATGGCTACACCTTC.

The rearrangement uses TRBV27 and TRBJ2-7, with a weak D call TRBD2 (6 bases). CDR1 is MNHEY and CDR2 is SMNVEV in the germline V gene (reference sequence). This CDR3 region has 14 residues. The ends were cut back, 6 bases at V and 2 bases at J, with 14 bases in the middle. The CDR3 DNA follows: TGTGCCAGCAGCATACGGGACTCCCCCTACGAGCAGTACTTC. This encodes CASSIRDSPYEQYF.

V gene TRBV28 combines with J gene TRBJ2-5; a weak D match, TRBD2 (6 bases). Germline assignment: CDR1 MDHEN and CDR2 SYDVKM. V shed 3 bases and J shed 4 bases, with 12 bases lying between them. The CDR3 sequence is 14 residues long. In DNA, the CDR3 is TGTGCCAGCAGTTTTCGGGGGTTAGGAGAGACCCAGTACTTC. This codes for CASSFRGLGETQYF.

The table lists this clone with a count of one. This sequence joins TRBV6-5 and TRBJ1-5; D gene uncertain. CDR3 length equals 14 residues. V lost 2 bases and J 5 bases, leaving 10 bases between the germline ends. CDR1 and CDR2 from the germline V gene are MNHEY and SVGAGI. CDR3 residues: CASSYGRWDQPQHF. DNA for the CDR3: TGTGCCAGCAGTTACGGTAGATGGGATCAGCCCCAGCATTTT.

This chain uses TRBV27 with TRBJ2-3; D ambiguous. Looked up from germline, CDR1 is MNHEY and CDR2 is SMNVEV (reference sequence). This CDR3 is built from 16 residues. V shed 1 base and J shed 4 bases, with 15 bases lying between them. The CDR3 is CASSLFVPRAPDTQYF. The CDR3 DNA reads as TGTGCCAGCAGTTTATTTGTCCCTCGGGCCCCAGATACGCAGTATTTT.

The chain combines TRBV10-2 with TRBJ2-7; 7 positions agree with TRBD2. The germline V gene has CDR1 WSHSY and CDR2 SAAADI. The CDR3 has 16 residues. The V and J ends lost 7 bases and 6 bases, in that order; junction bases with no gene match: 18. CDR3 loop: CASTPGRILLPLEQYF. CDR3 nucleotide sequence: TGCGCCAGCACTCCCGGGAGGATTCTTCTCCCTCTCGAGCAGTACTTC.